This T cell receptor beta chain came from a study of cytomegalovirus exposure and HLA in healthy donors (dated by TCRdb to about 2017). Turning to the overall study: An earlier analysis of approximately 640 of the donors reported 250 to 350 Gb of sequence data and 117 million unique TCR beta sequences from 150 million to 200 million T cells. Because of strong linkage in the cohort, roughly five DR-DQ haplotypes were treated as single units for association and clustering. An earlier analysis of fewer than 700 of the donors applied high-throughput TCR beta sequencing to assess whether each TCR beta V gene segment acted as functional or pseudogenic. A later analysis re-examined previously published TCR beta repertoires from about 670 donors and added high-resolution HLA genotyping to investigate patterns of TCR occurrence. About 320 gigabases of sequencing data and 70 million to 100 million unique TCR sequences were included in an early release covering under 650 HLA-typed donors. Of the approximately 400 genotyped donors, roughly 76% were placed in the genetic ancestry cluster associated with self-reported Caucasian donors. All discovery cohort repertoires had been generated using a single sequencing platform. Donor age, sex, ethnicity and CMV serostatus were compiled together with the repertoire data. A separate validation cohort of approximately 120 different subjects was used in addition to the approximately 640-subject first cohort. The number of donors typed differed by locus, with roughly 620-630 for A, B, C, DRB1 and DQB1, more than 500 for DQA1, some 570 for DPA1, and approximately 470 for DPB1. Rather than drawing on any new phenotypic data, the later analysis identified candidate immune exposures from TCR beta sequences and the way those sequences occurred across donors. On average, approximately 250,000 unique TCR beta nucleotide sequences were sequenced per donor among about 400 genotyped donors of the cohort, with roughly 18% of those sequences being non-productive. The study profiled the T cell repertoires of about 640 subjects by immunosequencing and related them to cytomegalovirus serostatus. The aim of the study was to test whether cataloging public T cell receptors could identify signatures of past pathogen exposure. HLA typing covered class I and class II loci at four-digit resolution. Genome-wide SNP genotypes for about 65% of the roughly 670 donors were used in a later genetic analysis, which treated that subset as a discovery cohort. High-throughput TCR immunosequencing, statistical association of individual TCRs with disease status, and machine learning were combined to predict cytomegalovirus infection status. The investigation overall reported the following: The study listed around 160 TCR beta chains as associated with cytomegalovirus. This cohort had only TCR beta chains sequenced, and the lack of alpha or paired-chain data limited which features could be detected. Specific HLA alleles were associated with 18,000 or so TCR beta sequences at a false discovery rate of 0.05 in a later analysis. The classifier was reported to diagnose cytomegalovirus status with high specificity and sensitivity in both the original cohort and the validation cohort. Because some donors lacked HLA typing at each locus, the association tests relied only on the typed subset. V-gene and J-gene trimming of TCR beta chains was associated with a missense DCLRE1C variant in a later genetic analysis, and the association was replicated in an independent cohort. Most TCR sequences were observed very rarely across donors, whereas some public TCRs were present in many individuals. When HLA alleles, especially DR and DQ, strongly co-occurred, attributing TCR associations to individual alleles was difficult. According to a later analysis, most CMV-associated TCR beta chains appeared to be HLA-restricted, and the HLA associations seemed to be driven largely by CMV exposure. Approximately 18 rarely observed V segments, including chromosome 9 orphons, were excluded from the earlier analysis of several hundred of the donors because counts were too low. Presence/absence analyses assumed roughly uniform sequencing depth across donors, an assumption that may not hold. In vitro tests confirmed that three of the cytomegalovirus-associated TCR beta chains recognize cytomegalovirus antigens. A further reported finding was that TCR beta sequences accurately predicted the HLA-A and HLA-B alleles for most subjects in the first cohort. A later analysis reported that several top co-occurrence clusters appeared linked to parvovirus B19, influenza, CMV and Epstein-Barr virus. It was suggested by the authors that the approach could potentially be generalized to other disease states and immunological phenotypes. The 87-base-pair reads could not distinguish some IMGT-functional V segments, including TRBV6-2 and TRBV6-3, so those segments were excluded. Compared with the approximately 720-donor mean, donors in an Asian-associated ancestry cluster had fewer N-insertions in productive TCRs, according to a later genetic analysis. Compared with equally common non-associated chains, HLA-associated TCR beta chains in a later analysis were more clonally expanded and had lower generation probabilities. A cluster of highly shared sequence variants was judged likely to represent a technical artifact of the sequencing pipeline. A later analysis found that TCR association rates varied across HLA loci, with DRB1 alleles showing the most associated TCRs and HLA-C alleles the fewest. In an earlier analysis of approximately 600 of the donors, most TCR beta V segments were observed in productive rearrangements about 87% or about 30% of the time, broadly matching IMGT annotations. The only immune exposure information available for the cohort was CMV serostatus. Correlated functional status among segregating V segments might be attributable to linkage disequilibrium, but an unknown experimental factor could not be ruled out.

Turning to this clone: Its antigen is still unknown. Base qualities are missing; no much larger clone stands one base away.

In total, about 650 healthy bone marrow donors made up the cohort. At the time of sampling, every cohort member was nominally healthy, though immune exposures that went unrecorded were likely present. The donor tested CMV seronegative, placing the donor among the 350 or so seronegative members of the cohort. A peripheral blood sample was collected from each donor, and TCR beta sequencing was performed on peripheral blood mononuclear cells. The Qiagen DNeasy Blood Extraction Kit was used to extract genomic DNA from the blood cell samples. The library was produced with the immunoSEQ multiplex PCR assay. The multiplex PCR relied on a mix of 60 forward primers for TCR Vbeta segments and 13 reverse primers for TCR Jbeta segments. The CDR3 region of rearranged TCR beta genes was amplified from genomic DNA with a multiplex PCR assay. Amplified TCR beta libraries were sequenced as 87-base-pair reads on the Illumina HiSeq System. The paper's processing steps were these. Across the roughly 700 repertoires, a later analysis counted 75 million to 90 million unique TCR beta chains, roughly 11 million of which were shared by at least two donors. Raw reads were error-corrected and collapsed into unique sequences with a nearest-neighbor algorithm that merged closely related sequences to remove PCR and sequencing errors. Alignment of CDR3 sequences to IMGT reference sequences was used to assign V, D and J gene segments. Each retained sequence needed at least a six-nucleotide match to both a V gene segment and a J gene segment. Rearrangements were called productive when the CDR3 lacked stop codons and stayed in frame with V and J; all others were non-productive. Following IMGT convention, CDR3 was defined as the stretch from the second conserved V-encoded cysteine up to the conserved J-encoded phenylalanine. The earlier analysis of about 590 of the donors excluded sequences that lacked an unambiguous match to a single V gene segment. An earlier analysis of a few hundred of the donors called V segments functional above 56.7% productive rearrangements and segregating when the between-donor standard deviation exceeded 5%. A statistical classification framework was developed to diagnose cytomegalovirus status using the catalog of TCR beta chain sequences. In a later analysis, V and J genes were assigned by comparing TCR nucleotide sequences against IMGT/GENE-DB human TR gene sequences. Using the TCRdist pipeline, a later analysis assigned CDR3 sequences along with most-parsimonious VDJ recombination scenarios. In a later analysis, every TCR beta chain was defined by the combination of its CDR3 amino acid sequence and its V-gene family, and reads without a unique V-gene family were dropped. In a later analysis, 500 to 700 highly shared, low-generation-probability nucleotide sequences were removed to address suspected cross-contamination and a sequencing artifact. In a later analysis, a clonal expansion index for each public chain was calculated from normalized within-repertoire ranks of inferred template counts. In a later analysis, generation probabilities were computed with a VDJ recombination model fitted to out-of-frame rearrangements, and the resulting probabilities were checked against IGoR. In a later analysis, TCR-TCR, TCR-HLA and TCR-CMV co-occurrence was scored with hypergeometric tests, and a repertoire-size bias correction was applied to TCR pairs. To estimate false discovery rates, a later analysis permuted the HLA or CMV assignments 20 times. In a later analysis, co-occurring TCRs were grouped using DBSCAN, and TCRdist sequence similarity was added for clustering within HLA-allele-positive subsets. Repertoires with fewer than 30,000 or more than 120,000 public chains were left out of co-occurrence clustering, as were a handful of repertoires with anomalous nucleotide sharing. TCRdb's version of the immuneACCESS table is confined to in-frame rearrangements and falls short of the full clone set. An unresolved V gene accounts for under half of the shortfall where checked; the remainder is of unknown origin. V and J calls and clone size are given by that table; D and trimming were obtained from the DNA. The table for this sample lists under 150,000 clones; 77% of them were counted only once. The top ten clones comprise approximately 0.94% of the sample.

After removal of 6 bases from V and 9 bases from J, the junction retains 9 bases not matched to a gene. For CDR1 and CDR2, the germline V gene lists SNHLY and FYNNEI. Including the terminal cysteine and phenylalanine, the CDR3 comprises 13 residues. CDR3 DNA only is kept here, 39 bases in frame from base 1. In this chain, TRBV2 is recombined with TRBJ2-7; 9 central nucleotides agree with TRBD1. This clonotype originated in a woman in her sixties or seventies in good health and CMV-seronegative. Sequenced sample: PBMCs. CDR3 region: CASSQTDRGAQYF. The DNA sequence reads TGTGCCAGCAGCCAAACCGACAGGGGGGCGCAGTACTTC.